The rows below give T cell receptor beta chains drawn from one sample of a study of T-cell memory formation after mild COVID-19. TCRdb reprocessed the 5' RACE reads via MiXCR and lists one record per CDR3 protein. The sample contains roughly 300,000 distinct CDR3 sequences, around 13% of which appear only once. Material: PBMCs or a T cell subset sorted from them (not recorded which). These receptors originate from a young man who had mild COVID-19 (a few samples of this study predate the infection). Cell type and time point are not known. Both conserved end residues are trimmed from each CDR3. Each record gives: J gene, V gene, CDR3 protein.

TRBJ1-5,TRBV19,ASSMLLYSNQPQH
TRBJ2-5,TRBV9,ASSVMGQVQETQY
TRBJ2-5,TRBV6-6,ASSPPPGQETQY
TRBJ1-1,TRBV6-5,ASRDRGTTEAF
TRBJ1-4,TRBV5-1,ASSLGRGNVGEKLF
TRBJ2-4,TRBV9,ASSAGGGKNIQY
TRBJ1-1,TRBV6-6,ASTPDRGEIMNTEAF
TRBJ2-2,TRBV20-1,GSATGTGELF
TRBJ2-3,TRBV20-1,SAARTTVPDTQY
TRBJ1-2,TRBV12-3/TRBV12-4,ASSNPGYT
TRBJ1-1,TRBV11-2,ASSSRWGDTEAF
TRBJ2-7,TRBV6-6,ASSLAWGVYEQY
TRBJ1-2,TRBV25-1,ASSEFNGYT
TRBJ1-1,TRBV20-1,SVRVQQGKGYTEAF
TRBJ1-5,TRBV5-1,ASGTSNQPQH
TRBJ1-3,TRBV3-1,ASSLPGWSTGNTIY
TRBJ1-2,TRBV20-1,SARHQTYGYT
TRBJ2-3,TRBV20-1,SARPGGFTDTQY
TRBJ1-1,TRBV20-1,SARPTGGDGTEAF
TRBJ2-5,TRBV10-1,ASSESGGRETQY
TRBJ1-4,TRBV7-9,ASSLRVSNQAGEKLF
TRBJ2-5,TRBV20-1,SAPRMRAQY
TRBJ2-5,TRBV5-1,ASSAGGSEETQY
TRBJ2-1,TRBV3-1,ASSQSYLTFNEQF
TRBJ1-2,TRBV7-2,ASSFGKEASRYT
TRBJ1-4,TRBV25-1,ASSDPRGGEEKLF
TRBJ2-1,TRBV5-1,ASSARLGGPYNEQF
TRBJ2-5,TRBV5-1,ASSLGASRQETQY
TRBJ1-2,TRBV15,ATNPRGFIDGYT
TRBJ2-3,TRBV5-1,ASSFRGTSTDTQY
TRBJ2-7,TRBV6-6,ASSYWEADEQY
TRBJ2-5,TRBV15,ATSRGVTYQETQY
TRBJ2-1,TRBV4-3,ASSQDTLAGGLGNEQF
TRBJ2-7,TRBV7-9,ASSARALSHGGYEQY
TRBJ2-5,TRBV4-2,ASSQESVVGETQY
TRBJ2-3,TRBV24-1,ATSGARANTQY
TRBJ2-3,TRBV20-1,SASDVRTSGGRLTDTQY